This T cell receptor beta chain was found in a study of T cells after yellow fever vaccination. About the research overall: Fractions low in cell number were prepared with SMART-Seq v4 Ultra Low Input.

The study made its TCR cDNA through 5'RACE template switching. That step introduced a universal primer site along with UMIs. MiXCR was run by TCRdb on the 5' RACE reads, yielding one entry per CDR3 protein. The table includes some 350,000 distinct CDR3 sequences, roughly 6.2% detected once. Findings and caveats of the study: It was a small share of clonotypes that appeared in both CD4 and CD8 compartments.

This clonotype showed up many times. What it recognizes is unknown. The TCR was taken from a man aged 30 to 45 who received the YFV17D yellow fever vaccine. The source material was PBMCs, sampled 5 days after the yellow fever booster vaccination.

CDR3 nucleotide sequence: TGCGCCAGCCGGAGGGCTAGCGGGAGAATCCAGGGCGGGGAGCTGTTTTTT. Encoded protein: CASRRASGRIQGGELFF. The chain employs TRBV5-1 and TRBJ2-2, with 10 positions matching TRBD2. CDR1 and CDR2 from the germline V gene are SGHRS and YFSETQ. This CDR3 region has 17 residues. With V trimmed by 7 bases and J by 7 bases, 16 bases remained unmatched.